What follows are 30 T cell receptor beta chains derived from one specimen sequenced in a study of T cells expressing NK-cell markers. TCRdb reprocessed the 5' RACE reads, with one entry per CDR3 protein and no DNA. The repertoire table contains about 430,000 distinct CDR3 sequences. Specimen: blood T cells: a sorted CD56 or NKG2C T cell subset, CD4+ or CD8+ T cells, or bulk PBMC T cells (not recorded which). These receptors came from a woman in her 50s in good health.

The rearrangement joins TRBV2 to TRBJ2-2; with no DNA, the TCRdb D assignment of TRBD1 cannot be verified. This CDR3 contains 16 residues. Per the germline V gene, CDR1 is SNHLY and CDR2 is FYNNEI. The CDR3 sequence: CASSAGRGPNTGELFF. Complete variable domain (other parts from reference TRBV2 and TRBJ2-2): EPEVTQTPSHQVTQMGQEVILRCVPISNHLYFYWYRQILGQKVEFLVSFYNNEISEKSEIFDDQFSVERPDGSNFTLKIRSTKLEDSAMYFCASSAGRGPNTGELFFGEGSRLTVL.

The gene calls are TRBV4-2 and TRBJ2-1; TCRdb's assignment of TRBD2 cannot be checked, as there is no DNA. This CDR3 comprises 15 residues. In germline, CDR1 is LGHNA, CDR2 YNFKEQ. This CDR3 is CASTVTAGGPGEQFF.

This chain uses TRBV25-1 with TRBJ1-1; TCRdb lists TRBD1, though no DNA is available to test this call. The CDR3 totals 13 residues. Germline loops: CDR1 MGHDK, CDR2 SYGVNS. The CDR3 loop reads CATSPTGRIEAFF.

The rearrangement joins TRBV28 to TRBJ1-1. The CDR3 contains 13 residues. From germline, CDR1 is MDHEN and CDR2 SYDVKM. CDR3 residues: CASSLGIPSNAFF. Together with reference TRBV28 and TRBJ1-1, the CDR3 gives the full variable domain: DVKVTQSSRYLVKRTGEKVFLECVQDMDHENMFWYRQDPGLGLRLIYFSYDVKMKEKGDIPEGYSVSREKKERFSLILESASTNQTSMYLCASSLGIPSNAFFGQGTRLTVV.

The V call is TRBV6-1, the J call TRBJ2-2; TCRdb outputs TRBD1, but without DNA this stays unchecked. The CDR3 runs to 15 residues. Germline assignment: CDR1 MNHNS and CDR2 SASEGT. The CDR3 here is CASSDPMGGTGELFF.

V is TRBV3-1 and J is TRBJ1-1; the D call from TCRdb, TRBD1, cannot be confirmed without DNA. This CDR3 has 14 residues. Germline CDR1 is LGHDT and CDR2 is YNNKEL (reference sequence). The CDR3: CASSQGLSDTEAFF.

The CDR3 protein is CASSQTGQDQPQHF. This chain connects TRBV18 to TRBJ1-5; TCRdb outputs TRBD1, but without DNA this stays unchecked. Per germline, CDR1 KGHSH and CDR2 LQKENI. The CDR3 contains 14 residues.

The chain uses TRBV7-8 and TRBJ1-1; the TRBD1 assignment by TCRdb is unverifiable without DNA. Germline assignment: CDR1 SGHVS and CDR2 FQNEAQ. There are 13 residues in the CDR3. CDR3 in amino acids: CASSPTGGAEAFF.

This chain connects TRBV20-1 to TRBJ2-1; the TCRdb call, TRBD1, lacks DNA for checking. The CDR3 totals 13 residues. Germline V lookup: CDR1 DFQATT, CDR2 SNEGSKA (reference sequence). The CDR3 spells CSASLGRGREQFF.

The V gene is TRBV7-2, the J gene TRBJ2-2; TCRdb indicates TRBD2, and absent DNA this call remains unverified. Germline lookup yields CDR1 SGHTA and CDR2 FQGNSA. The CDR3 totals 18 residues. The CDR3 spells CASSSRGTSGSNVGELFF.

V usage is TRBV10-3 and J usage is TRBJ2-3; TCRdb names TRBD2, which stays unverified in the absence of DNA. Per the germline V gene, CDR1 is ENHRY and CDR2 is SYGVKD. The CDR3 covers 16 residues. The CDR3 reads CAISGSSGRFADTQYF.

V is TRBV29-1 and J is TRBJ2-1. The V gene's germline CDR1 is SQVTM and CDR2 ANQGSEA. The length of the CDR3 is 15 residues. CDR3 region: CSVGDTRSSYNEQFF.

The CDR3 sequence: CSLWGYRDRGRETQYF. This chain connects TRBV29-1 to TRBJ2-5; the TCRdb call, TRBD1, lacks DNA for checking. The CDR3 contains 16 residues. Germline CDR1 and CDR2: SQVTM and ANQGSEA.

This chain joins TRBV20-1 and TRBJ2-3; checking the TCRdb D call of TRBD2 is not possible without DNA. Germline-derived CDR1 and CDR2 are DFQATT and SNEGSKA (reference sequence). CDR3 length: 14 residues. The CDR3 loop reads CSASEGLPTDTQYF.

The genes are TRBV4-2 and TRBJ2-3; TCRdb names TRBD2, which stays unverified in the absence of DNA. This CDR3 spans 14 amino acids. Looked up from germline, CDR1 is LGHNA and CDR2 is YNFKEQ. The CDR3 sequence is CASSGGMRTDTQYF.

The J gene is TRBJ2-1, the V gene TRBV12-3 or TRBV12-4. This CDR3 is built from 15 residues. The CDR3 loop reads CASRIAGGPYNEQFF.

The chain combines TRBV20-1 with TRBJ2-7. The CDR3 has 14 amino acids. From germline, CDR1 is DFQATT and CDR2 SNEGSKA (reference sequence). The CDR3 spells CSAIGPFSLYEQYF.

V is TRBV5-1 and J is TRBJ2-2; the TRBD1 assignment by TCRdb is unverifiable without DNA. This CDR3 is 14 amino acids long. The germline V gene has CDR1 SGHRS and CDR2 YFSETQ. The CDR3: CASQPDGIPGELFF.

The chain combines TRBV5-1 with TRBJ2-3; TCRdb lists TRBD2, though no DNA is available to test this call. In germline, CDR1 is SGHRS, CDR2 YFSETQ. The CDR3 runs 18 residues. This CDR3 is CASSLAGVSGAGSDTQYF.

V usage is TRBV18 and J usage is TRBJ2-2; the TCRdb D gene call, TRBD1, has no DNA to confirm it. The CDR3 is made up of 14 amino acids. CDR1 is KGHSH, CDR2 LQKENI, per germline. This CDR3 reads CASSRNQGSGELFF.

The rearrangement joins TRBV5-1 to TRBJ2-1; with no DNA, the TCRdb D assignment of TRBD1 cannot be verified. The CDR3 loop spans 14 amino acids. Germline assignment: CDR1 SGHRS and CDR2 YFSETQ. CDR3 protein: CASSLDARSVEQFF.

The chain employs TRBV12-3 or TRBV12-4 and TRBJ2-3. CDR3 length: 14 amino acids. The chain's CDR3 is CASSLAQRTDTQYF.

The CDR3 sequence is CASSPDGQALNTIYF. This chain uses TRBV9 with TRBJ1-3; checking the TCRdb D call of TRBD1 is not possible without DNA. Looked up from germline, CDR1 is SGDLS and CDR2 is YYNGEE. The CDR3 has 15 residues.

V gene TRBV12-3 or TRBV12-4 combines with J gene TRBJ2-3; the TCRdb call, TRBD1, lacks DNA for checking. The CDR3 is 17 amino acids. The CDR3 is CASTQPGAIFPTDTQYF.

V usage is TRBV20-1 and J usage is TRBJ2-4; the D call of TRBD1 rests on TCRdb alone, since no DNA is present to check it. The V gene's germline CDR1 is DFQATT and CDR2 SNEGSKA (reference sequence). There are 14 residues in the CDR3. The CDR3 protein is CSARPTGGKNIQYF.

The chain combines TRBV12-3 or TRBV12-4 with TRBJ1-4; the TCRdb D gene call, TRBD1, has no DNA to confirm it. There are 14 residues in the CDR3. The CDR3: CASSFVAGNEKLFF.

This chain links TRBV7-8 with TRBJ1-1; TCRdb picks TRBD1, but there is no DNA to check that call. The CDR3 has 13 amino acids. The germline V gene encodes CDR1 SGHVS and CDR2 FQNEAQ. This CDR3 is CASSRFRESEAFF.

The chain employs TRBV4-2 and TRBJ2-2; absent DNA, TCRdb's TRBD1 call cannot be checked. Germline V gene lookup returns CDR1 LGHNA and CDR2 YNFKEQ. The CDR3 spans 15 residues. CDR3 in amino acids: CASSQTTGLVGELFF.

CDR3 residues: CSLRLSTYNEQFF. This rearrangement joins TRBV29-1 to TRBJ2-1. The CDR3 covers 13 residues. Per the germline V gene, CDR1 is SQVTM and CDR2 is ANQGSEA.

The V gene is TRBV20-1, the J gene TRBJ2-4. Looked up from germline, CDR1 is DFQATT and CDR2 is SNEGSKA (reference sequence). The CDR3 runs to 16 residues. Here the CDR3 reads CSARDEGFLAKNIQYF.